What follows are 32 T cell receptor beta chains derived from one specimen sequenced in a study of OX40 agonist ivuxolimab in advanced cancers. Clones were sequenced by immunoSEQ multiplex PCR, and TCRdb holds only the in-frame ones, with some missing. The data contain around 64,000 clones, about four fifths of them singletons. The specimen comprised CD4+ or CD8+ T cells sorted from blood, sampled in a trial of the OX40 agonist ivuxolimab. Receptor source: an adult with an advanced solid tumor such as melanoma, head and neck, liver or kidney cancer.

The chain uses TRBV7-3 and TRBJ2-1; D call uncertain. V was clipped by 5 bases and J by 9 bases, with 11 bases between them. The CDR3 is 12 amino acids. Germline CDR1 SGHTA, CDR2 FQGTGA. The CDR3 DNA sequence: TGTGCCAGCAGCCCCGCCGGCGGTGAGCAGTTCTTC. Its translation: CASSPAGGEQFF. The complete variable domain, with remaining parts taken from reference TRBV7-3 and TRBJ2-1, reads GAGVSQTPSNKVTEKGKYVELRCDPISGHTALYWYRQSLGQGPEFLIYFQGTGAADDSGLPNDRFFAVRPEGSVSTLKIQRTERGDSAVYLCASSPAGGEQFFGPGTRLTVL.

The V call is TRBV4-2, the J call TRBJ1-6; D is perhaps TRBD1 (6 bases). The germline CDR1 and CDR2 sequences are LGHNA and YNFKEQ. Trimming pared 0 bases from V and 5 bases from J, leaving 11 bases between. CDR3 length: 16 residues. CDR3 sequence (DNA): TGTGCCAGCAGCCAAGAAAAGGGGGTTCATAATTCACCCCTCCACTTT. This sequence encodes CASSQEKGVHNSPLHF.

This clone was counted once. The chain couples TRBV2 to TRBJ2-7, with D perhaps given as TRBD1 or TRBD2 (5 bases each). The CDR3 covers 12 residues. The germline CDR1 and CDR2 sequences are SNHLY and FYNNEI. The V and J ends lost 4 bases and 4 bases respectively, with 8 bases between them. The CDR3 loop is CASSGDRYEQYF. In DNA, the CDR3 is TGTGCCAGCAGTGGGGACCGGTACGAGCAGTACTTC.

The chain couples TRBV7-6 to TRBJ1-6, with 7 nucleotides matching TRBD1. CDR1 is SGHVS, CDR2 FNYEAQ, per germline. Losses at the gene ends were 6 bases for V and 9 bases for J; bases not matched to a gene: 14. This CDR3 region has 16 residues. CDR3 in DNA: TGTGCCAGCAGTCCCGCCCCGTACAGGGGATTTTCACCCCTCCACTTT. This encodes CASSPAPYRGFSPLHF.

J is TRBJ2-2 and V is TRBV19; D is perhaps TRBD2 (6 bases). Germline CDR1 reads LNHDA; CDR2 reads SQIVND (reference sequence). The CDR3 length is 14 residues. V lost 3 bases to trimming and J lost 4 bases, with 9 bases between them. CDR3 DNA sequence: TGTGCCAGTAGTATTGGGGGGACCACCGGGGAGCTGTTTTTT. Its protein is CASSIGGTTGELFF.

V and J are TRBV19 and TRBJ1-1, with D possibly being TRBD1 (6 bases). The CDR3 contains 13 residues. Trimming removed 1 base at V and 7 bases at J, with 10 bases between. Germline V gene sequence: CDR1 LNHDA, CDR2 SQIVND (reference sequence). The CDR3 here is CASSIGGAFEAFF. CDR3 coding DNA: TGTGCCAGTAGTATAGGGGGGGCCTTTGAAGCTTTCTTT.

The CDR3 sequence: CAWSGQVDQPQHF. The CDR3 DNA reads as TGTGCCTGGAGTGGACAAGTGGATCAGCCCCAGCATTTT. This chain joins TRBV30 and TRBJ1-5; unclear D gene. V was trimmed by 1 base and J by 5 bases, leaving 9 bases between them. Germline loops: CDR1 GTSNPN, CDR2 SVGIG (reference sequence). CDR3 length: 13 amino acids.

The genes are TRBV19 and TRBJ2-4; D ambiguous. Trimming shortened V by 5 bases and J by 8 bases, and 13 bases separated the two germline ends. Germline V gene sequence: CDR1 LNHDA, CDR2 SQIVND (reference sequence). The CDR3 runs to 13 residues. The CDR3 DNA reads TGTGCCAGTAGTCCTTCCGGGTTGGACATTCAGTACTTC. It encodes CASSPSGLDIQYF.

The chain links TRBV7-2 to TRBJ1-2, with D perhaps TRBD1 (6 bases). Germline V gives CDR1 SGHTA, CDR2 FQGNSA. The CDR3 loop spans 13 amino acids. V was trimmed by 4 bases and J by 8 bases, leaving 14 bases between them. The CDR3 nucleotides read TGTGCCAGCAGCTCAACAGGGTCCGGCGGCTACACCTTC. Translation: CASSSTGSGGYTF. Using reference TRBV7-2 and TRBJ1-2 for the parts outside the CDR3, the full variable domain is GAGVSQSPSNKVTEKGKDVELRCDPISGHTALYWYRQSLGQGLEFLIYFQGNSAPDKSGLPSDRFSAERTGGSVSTLTIQRTQQEDSAVYLCASSSTGSGGYTFGSGTRLTVV.

V is TRBV9 and J is TRBJ1-1; no clear D. The germline CDR1 and CDR2 sequences are SGDLS and YYNGEE. The CDR3 totals 13 residues. The germline V and J ends were trimmed by 3 bases and 1 base, with 7 bases remaining between them. The CDR3 region has the DNA TGTGCCAGCAGCGAGACAACGAACACTGAAGCTTTCTTT. Translated: CASSETTNTEAFF.

This chain links TRBV2 with TRBJ2-5; perhaps TRBD2 as D (6 bases). The CDR3 length is 15 residues. Germline CDR1 is SNHLY and CDR2 is FYNNEI. The V gene lost 6 bases and the J gene lost 2 bases, with 16 bases spanning the gap. Written as DNA, the CDR3 is TGTGCCAGCAGCCAGGAGGGCCGGGGACAAGAGACCCAGTACTTC. This sequence encodes CASSQEGRGQETQYF.

The CDR3 spells CASSQGGFNYGYTF. DNA for the CDR3: TGCGCCAGCAGCCAAGGAGGTTTCAACTATGGCTACACCTTC. This chain joins TRBV4-1 and TRBJ1-2; no clear D. Germline CDR1 is MGHRA and CDR2 is YSYEKL. Trimming took 1 base from V and 2 from J, leaving 8 bases between them. There are 14 residues in the CDR3.

The chain joins TRBV10-1 to TRBJ2-7; D perhaps matches TRBD1 (6 bases). Germline V gene data show CDR1 as WNHNN and CDR2 as SYGVQD (reference sequence). This CDR3 has 13 residues. Trimming pared 2 bases from V and 2 bases from J, leaving 7 bases between. The DNA for the CDR3 is TGCGCCAGCAGTGAGAACAGGGCCTACGAGCAGTACTTC. Translated: CASSENRAYEQYF.

In DNA, the CDR3 is TGTGCCAGCAGCCGCGGACAGCAGACCGGGGAGCTGTTTTTT. Its protein product is CASSRGQQTGELFF. This chain links TRBV28 with TRBJ2-2; D is perhaps TRBD1 (6 bases). The CDR3 runs 14 residues. Germline V lookup: CDR1 MDHEN, CDR2 SYDVKM. Between the trimmed V and J ends, which lost 6 bases and 5 bases, there was a span of 13 bases.

V gene TRBV19 combines with J gene TRBJ2-5, with a tentative D call TRBD2 (7 bases). The length of the CDR3 is 15 residues. The V and J ends lost 5 bases and 2 bases respectively, with 15 bases between them. Germline CDR1 is LNHDA and CDR2 is SQIVND (reference sequence). The CDR3 loop reads CASSYAGAMQETQYF. The CDR3 nucleotides are TGTGCCAGTAGTTATGCGGGGGCGATGCAAGAGACCCAGTACTTC.

The genes are TRBV7-2 and TRBJ2-2, with 7 nucleotides matching TRBD1. The ends lost 6 bases at V and 4 bases at J; junction bases unmatched: 8. The CDR3 has 15 residues. Germline V gene data show CDR1 as SGHTA and CDR2 as FQGNSA. DNA of the CDR3: TGTGCCAGCAGTCGTACACAGGGGCGCACCGGGGAGCTGTTTTTT. The encoded protein is CASSRTQGRTGELFF.

The chain is built from TRBV6-6 and TRBJ1-1; D might be TRBD1 (5 bases). The ends were cut back, 5 bases at V and 7 bases at J, with 17 bases in the middle. Germline CDR1 and CDR2: MNHNY and SVGAGI (reference sequence). The CDR3 length is 14 residues. The CDR3 here is CASSPQGIQDEAFF. The CDR3, as DNA: TGTGCCAGCAGTCCCCAGGGTATTCAGGATGAAGCTTTCTTT.

The chain recombines TRBV10-1 with TRBJ2-7; 8 positions match TRBD2. V dropped 6 bases and J dropped 2; count of bases not matched to a gene: 3. Germline assignment: CDR1 WNHNN and CDR2 SYGVQD (reference sequence). The length of the CDR3 is 13 residues. The CDR3 is CASRGGLAYEQYF. CDR3 DNA sequence: TGCGCCAGCAGGGGGGGACTAGCCTACGAGCAGTACTTC.

The chain employs TRBV13 and TRBJ1-6, with 8 bases that match TRBD1. Germline-derived CDR1 and CDR2 are PRHDT and FYEKMQ (reference sequence). J was trimmed by 9 bases and V by 5 bases; bases with no gene match: 9. The CDR3 totals 15 residues. Written as DNA, the CDR3 is TGTGCCAGCAGCACGACCGGGACAGGAAGTTCACCCCTCCACTTT. Protein product: CASSTTGTGSSPLHF.

This clone was recorded once. The chain joins TRBV7-9 to TRBJ2-1, with D unclear. The V gene's germline CDR1 is SEHNR and CDR2 FQNEAQ (reference sequence). The CDR3 spans 13 residues. Trimming shortened V by 2 bases and J by 10 bases, and 12 bases separated the two germline ends. The CDR3 protein is CASSLIRTEEQFF. CDR3 DNA sequence: TGTGCCAGCAGCTTAATCCGGACGGAGGAGCAGTTCTTC.

This chain uses TRBV9 with TRBJ2-7, with D perhaps matching TRBD2 (6 bases). The CDR3 length is 15 residues. Germline lookup yields CDR1 SGDLS and CDR2 YYNGEE. The V end lost 0 bases, the J end lost 4 bases, and 14 bases lay between the germline ends. In nucleotides, the CDR3 is TGTGCCAGCAGCGTAGTTGGAGGGGACGGGTACGAGCAGTACTTC. Residues: CASSVVGGDGYEQYF.

This chain uses TRBV7-9 with TRBJ2-7; no definite D call. Germline CDR1 reads SEHNR; CDR2 reads FQNEAQ (reference sequence). CDR3 length equals 16 residues. Trimming cost V 3 bases and J 2 bases, with 17 bases left between them. DNA of the CDR3: TGTGCCAGCAGCTTGGGAAAGACACTGGCTCCCTACGAGCAGTACTTC. It specifies CASSLGKTLAPYEQYF. Full variable domain (remainder filled in from reference TRBV7-9 and TRBJ2-7): DTGVSQNPRHKITKRGQNVTFRCDPISEHNRLYWYRQTLGQGPEFLTYFQNEAQLEKSRLLSDRFSAERPKGSFSTLEIQRTEQGDSAMYLCASSLGKTLAPYEQYFGPGTRLTVT.

The CDR3 sequence is CASSLVGPPTPETQYF. The CDR3 DNA is TGTGCCAGCAGCTTAGTGGGGCCTCCTACCCCGGAGACCCAGTACTTC. This chain links TRBV11-1 with TRBJ2-5, with a possible D match to TRBD1 (5 bases). The CDR3 length is 16 residues. The germline gives CDR1 SGHAT, CDR2 FQDESV (reference sequence). The V end was cut by 1 base, the J end by 5 bases, with 17 bases between.

CDR3 sequence: CASTLEGSENEQFF. CDR3 bases: TGTGCCAGCACCTTAGAAGGGAGTGAGAATGAGCAGTTCTTC. The chain is built from TRBV9 and TRBJ2-1, with D maybe TRBD2 (5 bases). The germline gives CDR1 SGDLS, CDR2 YYNGEE. This CDR3 comprises 14 residues. Trimming shortened V by 6 bases and J by 7 bases, and 17 bases separated the two germline ends.

V is TRBV5-1 and J is TRBJ1-4, with D tentatively TRBD1 (5 bases). Germline V CDR1 and CDR2: SGHRS, YFSETQ. The CDR3 extends over 12 amino acids. The V end was cut by 0 bases, the J end by 14 bases, with 11 bases between. CDR3 in DNA: TGCGCCAGCAGCTTGGATCAGGGAAAGCTGTTTTTT. This codes for CASSLDQGKLFF.

CDR3 in amino acids: CASSTGPYEQYF. Written as DNA, the CDR3 is TGTGCCAGCAGCACGGGGCCTTACGAGCAGTACTTC. The chain employs TRBV5-6 and TRBJ2-7; D may correspond to TRBD1 or TRBD2 (5 bases each). The CDR3 spans 12 residues. Germline V CDR1 and CDR2: SGHDT, YYEEEE. V was pared by 4 bases and J by 4 bases, with 9 bases between.

The CDR3 loop reads CASSPRTPNTEAFF. The CDR3 DNA reads as TGTGCCAGCAGCCCTAGGACCCCGAACACTGAAGCTTTCTTT. The V gene is TRBV11-2, the J gene TRBJ1-1, with unresolved D. Germline V gene sequence: CDR1 SGHAT, CDR2 FQNNGV. This CDR3 is built from 14 residues. V lost 5 bases, J lost 1 base, and 11 bases lay in between.

The rearrangement links TRBV10-3 to TRBJ1-4; D is unclear. The V and J ends lost 4 bases and 3 bases respectively, with 6 bases between them. This CDR3 has 13 amino acids. CDR1 and CDR2 (germline): ENHRY, SYGVKD. CDR3 sequence: CAISGVSNEKLFF. Here the CDR3 DNA reads TGTGCCATCAGTGGAGTCTCTAATGAAAAACTGTTTTTT.

The V and J genes are TRBV9 and TRBJ1-4, with D unclear. V was pared by 0 bases and J by 6 bases, with 6 bases between. The CDR3 length is 13 residues. Germline loops: CDR1 SGDLS, CDR2 YYNGEE. This chain's CDR3 is CASSVVPDEKLFF. CDR3 coding DNA: TGTGCCAGCAGCGTAGTGCCGGATGAAAAACTGTTTTTT.

This chain joins TRBV6-1 and TRBJ1-3; weak D call: TRBD1 (5 bases). Trimming cost V 5 bases and J 3 bases, with 8 bases left between them. In germline, CDR1 is MNHNS, CDR2 SASEGT. This CDR3 region has 13 residues. The CDR3 loop is CASSQQDGNTIYF. The CDR3 DNA sequence: TGTGCCAGCAGTCAACAGGATGGAAACACCATATATTTT.

CDR3 bases: TGTGCCAGCAGCTTGACTAGCGAGGACGAGCAGTACTTC. Protein: CASSLTSEDEQYF. The V call is TRBV7-9, the J call TRBJ2-7, with 8 bases that match TRBD2. Germline V gene sequence: CDR1 SEHNR, CDR2 FQNEAQ (reference sequence). V lost 3 bases, J lost 5 bases, and 3 bases stayed unmatched. The length of the CDR3 is 13 residues. Combining the CDR3 with reference TRBV7-9 and TRBJ2-7 gives the whole variable domain DTGVSQNPRHKITKRGQNVTFRCDPISEHNRLYWYRQTLGQGPEFLTYFQNEAQLEKSRLLSDRFSAERPKGSFSTLEIQRTEQGDSAMYLCASSLTSEDEQYFGPGTRLTVT.

The CDR3 is CASSELGDQPQHF. The DNA of the CDR3 is TGCGCCAGCAGTGAGTTGGGCGATCAGCCCCAGCATTTT. The chain links TRBV10-2 to TRBJ1-5; D uncertain. Trimming removed 1 base from V and 5 bases from J, with 6 bases in between. Per germline, CDR1 WSHSY and CDR2 SAAADI. The CDR3 runs to 13 residues.